Listed below are T cell receptor beta chains from one sample, sequenced in a study of blood T cell repertoires in COVID-19. Using immunoSEQ multiplex PCR, the repertoire was profiled, and TCRdb retains in-frame clones only, with some absent. The repertoire holds around 99,000 clones, with around 80% as singletons. The source material was peripheral blood. These receptors were obtained from a human donor in a cohort sampled during active or convalescent COVID-19. Each CDR3 is given with its conserved first and last residue. A D gene is named only where the DNA matches it firmly. Clone size is given for some rows only: seen once, a few or many times, or a class if the clone is expanded.

>NA|TRBJ2-2|NA|11|TRBV2
TGTGCCAGCAGAGTACAGGGGGAGCTGTTTTTT
CASRVQGELFF
>once|TRBJ2-7|TRBD2|16|TRBV11-2
TGTGCCAGCAGCTTAGGGGGAGGGCTTTCAGGCTACGAGCAGTACTTC
CASSLGGGLSGYEQYF
>NA|TRBJ1-3|TRBD1|19|TRBV4-1
TGCGCCAGCAGCCAGGGCCTTACTAGACAGGGACGCTCTGGAAACACCATATATTTT
CASSQGLTRQGRSGNTIYF
>NA|TRBJ2-2|NA|17|TRBV2
TGTGCCAGCAGGATGGTTTCATCGGGACACAGCACCGGGGAGCTGTTTTTT
CASRMVSSGHSTGELFF
>NA|TRBJ1-2|TRBD1|15|TRBV7-9
TGTGCCAGCAGCTTAGTCGACAGGGTGGACGTCGGCTACACCTTC
CASSLVDRVDVGYTF
>once|TRBJ2-1|NA|14|TRBV7-2
TGTGCCAGCAGCCCAGGAACCTCCTACAATGAGCAGTTCTTC
CASSPGTSYNEQFF
>NA|TRBJ2-3|NA|14|TRBV2
TGTGCCAGCAGTGATGCTAGGCTCACAGATACGCAGTATTTT
CASSDARLTDTQYF
>few|TRBJ1-3|TRBD1|16|TRBV19
TGTGCCAGTAGTATTACAGGGGGGGCGCGTGGAAACACCATATATTTT
CASSITGGARGNTIYF
>NA|TRBJ2-3|TRBD2|17|TRBV5-4
TGTGCCAGCAGCTCCCGGACTAGCGTATCGTACACAGATACGCAGTATTTT
CASSSRTSVSYTDTQYF
>NA|TRBJ2-5|TRBD2|14|TRBV4-2
TGTGCCAGCAGCCTGCCGGGACTAGGGGAGACCCAGTACTTC
CASSLPGLGETQYF
>NA|TRBJ2-2|TRBD1|16|TRBV7-9
TGTGCCAGCAGATACTTCGGACAGGGGGCTGGAGGGGAGCTGTTTTTT
CASRYFGQGAGGELFF
>NA|TRBJ2-6|TRBD1|17|TRBV5-1
TGCGCCAGCAGCTTGACCACAGGGGGAACTGGGGCCAACGTCCTGACTTTC
CASSLTTGGTGANVLTF
>NA|TRBJ2-5|NA|13|TRBV12-3/TRBV12-4
TGTGCCAGCAGTCCAGGATCTCCAGAGACCCAGTACTTC
CASSPGSPETQYF
>NA|TRBJ1-1|NA|13|TRBV7-8
TGTGCCAGCACCATGGGGGGGGGTACTGAAGCTTTCTTT
CASTMGGGTEAFF
>NA|TRBJ2-7|NA|17|TRBV7-9
TGTGCCAGCAGCTTGGACACTATTCCATTAGGGTCCTACGAGCAGTACTTC
CASSLDTIPLGSYEQYF
>NA|TRBJ2-5|NA|11|TRBV21-1
TGTGCCAGCAGCGATAGTTGCGCCCAGTACTTC
CASSDSCAQYF
>NA|TRBJ2-7|TRBD1|14|TRBV5-1
TGCGCCAGCAGCTTAGACAGGGCTACCTACGAGCAGTACTTC
CASSLDRATYEQYF
>NA|TRBJ2-7|NA|11|TRBV3-1/TRBV3-2
TGTGCCAGCAGCCAAGCTTACGAGCAGTACTTC
CASSQAYEQYF
>NA|TRBJ1-6|NA|15|TRBV11-2
TGTGCCAGCAGCGCCCGACAGGTGGGCAATTCACCCCTCCACTTT
CASSARQVGNSPLHF
>NA|TRBJ2-7|NA|14|TRBV7-8
TGTGCCAGCAGCTTCAGAGGCTTGACCTACGAGCAGTACTTC
CASSFRGLTYEQYF
>once|TRBJ2-7|NA|14|TRBV2
TGTGCCAGCGGCAAGTCCCAAGGACTATATGAGCAGTACTTC
CASGKSQGLYEQYF
>NA|TRBJ2-3|TRBD1|17|TRBV9
TGTGCCAGCAGCCCCAGAGCCGGGACAGGGGTCCCAGATACGCAGTATTTT
CASSPRAGTGVPDTQYF